These 3 T cell receptor beta chains came from one sample sequenced in a study of blood T cell repertoires in COVID-19 (dated by TCRdb to the early 2020s). Library prep was done by the immunoSEQ multiplex PCR assay. As stored in TCRdb, this immuneACCESS dataset retains in-frame rearrangements with V and J assigned. A fraction of the clones does not appear; measured against another copy, unresolved V genes explain less than half of the discrepancy, and the remainder lacks a known reason. Recorded for this sample are roughly 230,000 clones; 80% to 90% of them occurred a single time. The ten most abundant clones make up about 6.2% of the sample. What was sequenced was PBMCs or T cells enriched from blood (not recorded which). The receptor set was obtained from a woman between 45 and 60 years old who had been exposed to COVID-19.

The chain joins TRBV6-5 to TRBJ1-1, with 10 bases that match TRBD1. Trimming removed 4 bases from V and 3 bases from J; junction bases left unmatched: 5. This CDR3 is built from 15 residues. Germline V CDR1 and CDR2: MNHEY, SVGAGI. This CDR3 is CASSFRTGGDTEAFF. The DNA for the CDR3 is TGTGCCAGCAGTTTCCGGACAGGGGGGGACACTGAAGCTTTCTTT.

This clone was detected ten times or more. The sample contains more than one DNA sequence encoding this CDR3. The rearrangement links TRBV5-1 to TRBJ1-1; perhaps TRBD1 as D (6 bases). The ends were cut back, 5 bases at V and 2 bases at J, with 10 bases in the middle. The CDR3 runs to 13 residues. Germline loops: CDR1 SGHRS, CDR2 YFSETQ. The CDR3 DNA reads as TGCGCCAGCAGTTGGGGGCAAAACACTGAAGCTTTCTTT. This codes for CASSWGQNTEAFF.

The DNA of the CDR3 is TGTGCCAGCAGCCAGGGACTAGCGGTGGGGACCCAGTACTTC. The encoded protein is CASSQGLAVGTQYF. The chain couples TRBV6-2 or TRBV6-3 to TRBJ2-5; TRBD2 matches at 11 bases. This CDR3 region has 14 residues. Germline assignment: CDR1 MNHEY and CDR2 SVGEGT. V gave up 6 bases and J gave up 7 bases; unmatched junction bases: 7.